Sequencing of this TCR beta chain was carried out in a study of metastatic and nonmetastatic thyroid tumors. Study information: Repertoires from blood and tumor or nodule tissue of malignant and benign thyroid patients were compared.

Worth noting for this clone: The CDR3 ends on some other residue instead of the conserved phenylalanine or tryptophan, so this is likely a read error.

TCRdb reprocessed the PCR reads using MiXCR. Among several thousand clones listed, about 31% were seen once. This CDR3 is 15 amino acids long. Germline lookup yields CDR1 SGHVS and CDR2 FQNEAQ. Among the patients, none had received any treatment before thyroid surgery. This TCR derives from a female donor with papillary thyroid cancer or a benign thyroid nodule (not recorded which). Some clones in this sample may be carry-over from other donors' samples. This chain joins TRBV7-8 and TRBJ2-1; weak D call: TRBD2 (5 bases). Source material: tumor tissue. The CDR3 coding sequence is TGTGCCAGCAGGGGAGCGAACAGCTACTACATTGAGCAGTTCTAC. This translates into CASRGANSYYIEQFY.